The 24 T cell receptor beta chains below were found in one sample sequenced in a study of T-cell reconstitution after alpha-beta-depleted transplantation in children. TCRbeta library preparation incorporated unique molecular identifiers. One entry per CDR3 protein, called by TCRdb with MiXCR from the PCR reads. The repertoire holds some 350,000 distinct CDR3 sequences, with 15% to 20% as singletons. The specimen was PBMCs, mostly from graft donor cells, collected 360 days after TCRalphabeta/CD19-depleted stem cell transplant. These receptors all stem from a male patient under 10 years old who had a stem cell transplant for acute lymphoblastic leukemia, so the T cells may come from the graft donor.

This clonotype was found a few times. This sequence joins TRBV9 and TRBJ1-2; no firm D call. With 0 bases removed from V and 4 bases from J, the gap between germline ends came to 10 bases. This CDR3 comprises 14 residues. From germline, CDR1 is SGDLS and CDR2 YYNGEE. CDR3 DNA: TGTGCCAGCAGCGTAGTTCCAGGACCCTATGGCTACACCTTC. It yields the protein CASSVVPGPYGYTF.

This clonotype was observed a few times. The CDR3 bases are TGCGCCAGCAGCTTGGCGGCTAGTCCTTCCGGGCAGTTCTTC. It encodes CASSLAASPSGQFF. This sequence joins TRBV5-1 and TRBJ2-1; D call uncertain. The V end was cut by 0 bases, the J end by 12 bases, with 16 bases between. The length of the CDR3 is 14 residues. Germline lookup yields CDR1 SGHRS and CDR2 YFSETQ.

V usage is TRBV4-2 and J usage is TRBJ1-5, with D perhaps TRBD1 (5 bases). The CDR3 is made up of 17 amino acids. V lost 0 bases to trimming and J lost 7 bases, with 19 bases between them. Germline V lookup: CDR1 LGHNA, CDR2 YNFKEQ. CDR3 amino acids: CASSQDPGGGAHQPQHF. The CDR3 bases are TGTGCCAGCAGCCAAGATCCTGGCGGAGGGGCTCACCAGCCCCAGCATTTT.

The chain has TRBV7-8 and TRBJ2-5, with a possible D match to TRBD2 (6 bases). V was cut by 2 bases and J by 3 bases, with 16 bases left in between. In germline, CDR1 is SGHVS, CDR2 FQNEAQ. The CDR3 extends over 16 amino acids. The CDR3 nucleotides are TGTGCCAGCAGCTTATCCGAGGAGGGCGGGGAAGAGACCCAGTACTTC. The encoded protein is CASSLSEEGGEETQYF. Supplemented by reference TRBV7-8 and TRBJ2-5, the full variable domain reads GAGVSQSPRYKVAKRGQDVALRCDPISGHVSLFWYQQALGQGPEFLTYFQNEAQLDKSGLPSDRFFAERPEGSVSTLKIQRTQQEDSAVYLCASSLSEEGGEETQYFGPGTRLLVL.

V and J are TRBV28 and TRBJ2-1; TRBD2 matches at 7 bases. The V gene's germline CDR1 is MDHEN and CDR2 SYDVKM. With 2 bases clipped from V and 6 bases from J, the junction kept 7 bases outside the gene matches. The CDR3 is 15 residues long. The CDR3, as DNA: TGTGCCAGCAGTTTACTGGCGGGAGTGGGCAATGAGCAGTTCTTC. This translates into CASSLLAGVGNEQFF.

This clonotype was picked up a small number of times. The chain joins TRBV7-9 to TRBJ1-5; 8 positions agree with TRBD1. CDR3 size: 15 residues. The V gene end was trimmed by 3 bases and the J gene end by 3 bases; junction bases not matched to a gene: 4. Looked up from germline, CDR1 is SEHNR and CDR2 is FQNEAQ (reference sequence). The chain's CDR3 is CASSFGDRTNQPQHF. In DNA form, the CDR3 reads TGTGCCAGCAGCTTCGGGGACAGGACCAATCAGCCCCAGCATTTT.

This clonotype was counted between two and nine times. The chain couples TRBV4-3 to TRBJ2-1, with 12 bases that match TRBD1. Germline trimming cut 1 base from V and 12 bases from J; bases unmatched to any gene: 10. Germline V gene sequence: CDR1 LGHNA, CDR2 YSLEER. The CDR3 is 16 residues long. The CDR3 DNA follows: TGCGCCAGCAGCCAAGCTCGGGGACAGGGGGCACAACGGCAGTTCTTC. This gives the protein CASSQARGQGAQRQFF.

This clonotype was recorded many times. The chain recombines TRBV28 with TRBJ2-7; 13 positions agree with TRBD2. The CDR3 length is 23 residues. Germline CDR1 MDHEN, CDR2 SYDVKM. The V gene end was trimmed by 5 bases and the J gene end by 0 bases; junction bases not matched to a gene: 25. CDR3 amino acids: CASSPLIGLVTGTSGTPSYEQYF. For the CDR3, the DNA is TGTGCCAGCAGTCCGCTTATCGGACTGGTAACCGGGACTAGCGGGACGCCCTCCTACGAGCAGTACTTC.

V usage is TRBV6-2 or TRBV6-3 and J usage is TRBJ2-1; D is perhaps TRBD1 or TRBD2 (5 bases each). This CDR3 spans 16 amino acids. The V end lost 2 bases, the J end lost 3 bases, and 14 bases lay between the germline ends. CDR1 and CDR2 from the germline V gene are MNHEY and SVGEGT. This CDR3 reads CASSYPTTQGYNEQFF. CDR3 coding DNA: TGTGCCAGCAGTTACCCGACTACTCAGGGCTACAATGAGCAGTTCTTC.

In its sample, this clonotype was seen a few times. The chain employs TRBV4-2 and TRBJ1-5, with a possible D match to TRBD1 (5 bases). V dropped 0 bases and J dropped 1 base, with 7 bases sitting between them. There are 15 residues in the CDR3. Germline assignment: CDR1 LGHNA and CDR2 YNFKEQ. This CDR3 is CASSQDRDSNQPQHF. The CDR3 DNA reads TGTGCCAGCAGCCAAGATAGGGACAGCAATCAGCCCCAGCATTTT.

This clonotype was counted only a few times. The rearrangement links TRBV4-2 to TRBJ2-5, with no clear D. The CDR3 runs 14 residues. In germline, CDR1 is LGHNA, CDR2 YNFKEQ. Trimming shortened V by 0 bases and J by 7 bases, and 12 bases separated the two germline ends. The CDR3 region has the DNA TGTGCCAGCAGCCAAGATAGGCTAGAAGCGACCCAGTACTTC. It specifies CASSQDRLEATQYF.

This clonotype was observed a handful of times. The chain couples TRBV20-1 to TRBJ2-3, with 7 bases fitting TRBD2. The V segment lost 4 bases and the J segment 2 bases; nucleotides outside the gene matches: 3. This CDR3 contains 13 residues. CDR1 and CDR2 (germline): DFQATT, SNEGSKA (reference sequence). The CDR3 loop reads CSAKAGDTDTQYF. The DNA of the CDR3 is TGCAGTGCTAAGGCGGGAGACACAGATACGCAGTATTTT.

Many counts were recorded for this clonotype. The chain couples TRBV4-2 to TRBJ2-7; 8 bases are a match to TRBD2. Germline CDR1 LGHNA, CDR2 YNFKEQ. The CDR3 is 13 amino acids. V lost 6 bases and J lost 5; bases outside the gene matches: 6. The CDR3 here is CASSPGTSDEQYF. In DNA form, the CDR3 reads TGTGCCAGCAGTCCCGGGACTAGTGACGAGCAGTACTTC.

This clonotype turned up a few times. The CDR3 protein is CSVRTESSYNEQFF. CDR3 DNA sequence: TGCAGCGTTCGGACTGAGAGCTCCTACAATGAGCAGTTCTTC. The rearrangement links TRBV29-1 to TRBJ2-1; a possible D gene is TRBD2 (5 bases). This CDR3 has 14 residues. The germline V gene has CDR1 SQVTM and CDR2 ANQGSEA. V lost 5 bases and J lost 0, with 11 bases in between.

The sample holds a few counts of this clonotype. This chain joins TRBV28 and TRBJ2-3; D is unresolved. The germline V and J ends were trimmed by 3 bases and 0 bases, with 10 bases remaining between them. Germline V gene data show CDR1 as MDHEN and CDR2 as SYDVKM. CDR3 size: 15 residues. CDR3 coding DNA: TGTGCCAGCAGTTTTTGGAACAGTAGCACAGATACGCAGTATTTT. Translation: CASSFWNSSTDTQYF.

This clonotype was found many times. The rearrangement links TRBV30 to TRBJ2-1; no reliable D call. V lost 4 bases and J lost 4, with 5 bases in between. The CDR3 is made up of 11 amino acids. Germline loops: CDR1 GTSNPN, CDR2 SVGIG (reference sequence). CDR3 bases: TGTGCCTGGAAAGGTTACAATGAGCAGTTCTTC. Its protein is CAWKGYNEQFF.

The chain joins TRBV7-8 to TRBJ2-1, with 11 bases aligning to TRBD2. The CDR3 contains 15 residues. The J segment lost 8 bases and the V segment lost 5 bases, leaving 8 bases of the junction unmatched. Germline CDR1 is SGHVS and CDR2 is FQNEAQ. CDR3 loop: CASSITSGSSYEQFF. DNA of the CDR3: TGTGCCAGCAGCATTACTAGCGGGAGTTCCTATGAGCAGTTCTTC.

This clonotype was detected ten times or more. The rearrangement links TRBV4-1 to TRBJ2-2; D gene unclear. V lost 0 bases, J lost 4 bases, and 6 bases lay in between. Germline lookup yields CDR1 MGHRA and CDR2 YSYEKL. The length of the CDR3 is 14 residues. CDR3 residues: CASSQDRSTGELFF. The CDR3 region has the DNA TGCGCCAGCAGCCAAGATCGGAGCACCGGGGAGCTGTTTTTT.

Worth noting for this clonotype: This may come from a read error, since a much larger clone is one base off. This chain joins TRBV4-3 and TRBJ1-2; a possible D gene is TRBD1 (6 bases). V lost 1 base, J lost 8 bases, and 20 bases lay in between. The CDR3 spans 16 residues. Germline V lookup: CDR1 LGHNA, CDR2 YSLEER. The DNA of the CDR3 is TGCGCCAGCAGCCAAGGAAATGCCGGGACATGGGGGGGCTACACCTTC. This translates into CASSQGNAGTWGGYTF.

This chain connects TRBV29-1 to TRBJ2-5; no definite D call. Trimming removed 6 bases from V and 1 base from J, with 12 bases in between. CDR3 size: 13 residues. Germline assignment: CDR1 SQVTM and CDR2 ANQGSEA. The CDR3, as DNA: TGCAGCGTGAAACTACGCCTCCAAGAGACCCAGTACTTC. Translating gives CSVKLRLQETQYF.

The CDR3 DNA reads TGTGCCAGCAGTTTCGGGACAGGGCGTGTGGAGACCCAGTACTTC. Amino acids: CASSFGTGRVETQYF. The gene calls are TRBV5-4 and TRBJ2-5; 9 bases are shared with TRBD1. Per germline, CDR1 SGHNT and CDR2 YYREEE (reference sequence). V gave up 5 bases and J gave up 5 bases; unmatched junction bases: 10. This CDR3 contains 15 residues.

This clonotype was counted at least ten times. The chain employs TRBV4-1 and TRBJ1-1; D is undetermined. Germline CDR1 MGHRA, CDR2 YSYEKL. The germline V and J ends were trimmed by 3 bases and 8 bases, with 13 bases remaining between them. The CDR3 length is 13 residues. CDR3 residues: CASSHWALAEAFF. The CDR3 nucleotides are TGCGCCAGCAGCCATTGGGCCCTTGCCGAAGCTTTCTTT.

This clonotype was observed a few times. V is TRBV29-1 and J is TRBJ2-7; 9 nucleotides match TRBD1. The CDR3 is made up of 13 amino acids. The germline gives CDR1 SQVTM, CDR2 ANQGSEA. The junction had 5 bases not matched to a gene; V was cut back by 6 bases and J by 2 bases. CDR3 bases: TGCAGCGTCGGACAGGGGTCTCCCTACGAGCAGTACTTC. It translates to CSVGQGSPYEQYF.

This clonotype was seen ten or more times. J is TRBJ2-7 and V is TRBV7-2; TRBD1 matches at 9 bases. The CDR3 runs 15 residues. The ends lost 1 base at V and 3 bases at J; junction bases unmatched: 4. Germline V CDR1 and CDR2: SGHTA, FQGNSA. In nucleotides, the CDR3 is TGTGCCAGCAGCTTAGTTTTGGGACAGGGCTACGAGCAGTACTTC. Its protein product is CASSLVLGQGYEQYF. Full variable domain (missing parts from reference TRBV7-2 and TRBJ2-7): GAGVSQSPSNKVTEKGKDVELRCDPISGHTALYWYRQSLGQGLEFLIYFQGNSAPDKSGLPSDRFSAERTGGSVSTLTIQRTQQEDSAVYLCASSLVLGQGYEQYFGPGTRLTVT.